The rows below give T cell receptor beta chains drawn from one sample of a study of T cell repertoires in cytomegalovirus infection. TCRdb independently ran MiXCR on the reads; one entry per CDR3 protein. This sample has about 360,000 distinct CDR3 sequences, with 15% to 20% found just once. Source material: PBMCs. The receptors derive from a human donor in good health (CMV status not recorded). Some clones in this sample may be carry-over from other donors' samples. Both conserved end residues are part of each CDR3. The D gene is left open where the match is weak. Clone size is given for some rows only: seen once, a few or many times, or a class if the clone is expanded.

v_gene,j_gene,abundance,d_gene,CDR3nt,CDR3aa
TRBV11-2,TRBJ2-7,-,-,TGTGCCAGCAGCTCCGTGGCTCGGGCATACTACGAGCAGTACTTC,CASSSVARAYYEQYF
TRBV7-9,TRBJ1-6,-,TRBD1,TGTGCCAGCAGCCGCTCCCTTGGCAGGGGGAATTCACCCCTCCACTTT,CASSRSLGRGNSPLHF
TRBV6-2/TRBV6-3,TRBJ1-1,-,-,TGTGCCAGCAGGGAACAGCTTATGAACACTGAAGCTTTCTTT,CASREQLMNTEAFF
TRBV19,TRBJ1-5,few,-,TGTGCCAGTAGTATACAAGGCTACAATCAGCCCCAGCATTTT,CASSIQGYNQPQHF
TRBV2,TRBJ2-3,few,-,TGTGCCAGCAATCGGCAGGGCACAGATACGCAGTATTTT,CASNRQGTDTQYF
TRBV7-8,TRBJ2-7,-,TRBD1,TGTGCCAGCAGCCCCTGGGACAGGGGGCTAGACGAGCAGTACTTC,CASSPWDRGLDEQYF
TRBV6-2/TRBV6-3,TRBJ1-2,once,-,TGTGCCAGCAGTGCCTTGAGGACAGACCTGAAACCCTATGGCTACACCTTC,CASSALRTDLKPYGYTF
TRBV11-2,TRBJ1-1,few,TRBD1,TGTGCCAGCAGCAAAACAGGGGCACAGGACACTGAAGCTTTCTTT,CASSKTGAQDTEAFF
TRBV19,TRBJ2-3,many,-,TGTGCCAGTGCTTACGGACAGAACACAGATACGCAGTATTTT,CASAYGQNTDTQYF
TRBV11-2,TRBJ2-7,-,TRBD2,TGTGCCAGCAGCTTACTACCCAGCGGGAGGGGCGAGCAGTACTTC,CASSLLPSGRGEQYF
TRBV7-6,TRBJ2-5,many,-,TGTGCCAGCAGCTTAGCACCGAAAGAGACCCAGTACTTC,CASSLAPKETQYF